The 20 T cell receptor beta chains below come from one sample, sequenced in a study of response to subunit inactivated influenza vaccine. TCRdb re-derived calls from the RT-PCR reads in MiXCR, one entry per CDR3 protein. The sample has about 480,000 distinct CDR3 sequences, 13% seen once; the top ten hold roughly 13%. The sequenced sample was PBMCs from blood, obtained around seven weeks after vaccination. These receptors came from a man aged 50 or older who received an inactivated influenza vaccine.

This clonotype showed up just a few times. The chain joins TRBV9 to TRBJ2-5, with a tentative D call TRBD2 (7 bases). The CDR3 is 14 amino acids. From germline, CDR1 is SGDLS and CDR2 YYNGEE. Trimming cost V 7 bases and J 2 bases, with 15 bases left between them. The CDR3 region is CASAFGGPQETQYF. CDR3 in DNA: TGTGCCAGCGCCTTCGGGGGGCCTCAAGAGACCCAGTACTTC. The whole variable domain, remainder taken from reference TRBV9 and TRBJ2-5, is DSGVTQTPKHLITATGQRVTLRCSPRSGDLSVYWYQQSLDQGLQFLIQYYNGEERAKGNILERFSAQQFPDLHSELNLSSLELGDSALYFCASAFGGPQETQYFGPGTRLLVL.

This clonotype was recorded a few times. J is TRBJ1-3 and V is TRBV29-1; D gene unclear. The length of the CDR3 is 15 residues. Germline V gene sequence: CDR1 SQVTM, CDR2 ANQGSEA. V gave up 2 bases and J gave up 0 bases, with 11 bases separating them. CDR3 coding DNA: TGCAGCGTTGAAAGGATTCGGGGCTCTGGAAACACCATATATTTT. The encoded protein is CSVERIRGSGNTIYF.

This clonotype occurred many times. Here the CDR3 omits its conserved ending phenylalanine or tryptophan, so a read error is the likely source. The DNA is left out, because the CDR3 cannot be placed on it with certainty; the CDR3 is given as TCRdb lists it. The J gene is TRBJ2-5, the V gene TRBV20-1; the D segment call TRBD2 is taken from the table without a DNA check. The CDR3 sequence runs 10 residues, both termini included. Germline V gives CDR1 DFQATT, CDR2 SNEGSKA (reference sequence). CDR3 in amino acids: CSAREAGGPI.

This clonotype was detected only a few times. The CDR3 bases are TGTGCCAGCAGTCTACCGTCGGCAGAGGTCCGAATAAACTACGAGCAGTACTTC. Its protein product is CASSLPSAEVRINYEQYF. This rearrangement joins TRBV6-5 to TRBJ2-7, with D unresolved. Germline V gene lookup returns CDR1 MNHEY and CDR2 SVGAGI. There are 18 residues in the CDR3. V lost 5 bases and J lost 3, with 26 bases in between.

This clonotype was seen a handful of times. The J gene is TRBJ2-3, the V gene TRBV7-9; D is unresolved. Trimming removed 2 bases from V and 3 bases from J, with 6 bases in between. The CDR3 is 13 residues long. Germline CDR1 is SEHNR and CDR2 is FQNEAQ (reference sequence). CDR3 residues: CASSLLQTDTQYF. The CDR3 DNA is TGTGCCAGCAGCTTATTACAGACAGATACGCAGTATTTT.

This clonotype was seen many times. The V gene is TRBV12-3 or TRBV12-4, the J gene TRBJ1-1; D remains ambiguous. The CDR3 sequence is 12 residues long. Trimming shortened V by 3 bases and J by 3 bases, and 5 bases separated the two germline ends. The CDR3 DNA reads as TGTGCCAGCAGTTTCTGGTACACTGAAGCTTTCTTT. As protein: CASSFWYTEAFF.

The rearrangement uses TRBV5-1 and TRBJ2-3; 7 positions agree with TRBD2. Germline values: CDR1 SGHRS, CDR2 YFSETQ. This CDR3 is 16 amino acids long. V gave up 0 bases and J gave up 4 bases; unmatched junction bases: 8. The CDR3 region is CASSLAGAGVADTQYF. In DNA, the CDR3 is TGCGCCAGCAGCTTGGCCGGGGCGGGGGTGGCAGATACGCAGTATTTT.

The rearrangement joins TRBV10-2 to TRBJ2-4, with D uncertain. CDR3 size: 13 residues. Germline lookup yields CDR1 WSHSY and CDR2 SAAADI. Trimming removed 2 bases at V and 0 bases at J, with 2 bases between. The CDR3 bases are TGCGCCAGCAGTGAGGCAGCCAAAAACATTCAGTACTTC. Its translation: CASSEAAKNIQYF.

The rearrangement joins TRBV9 to TRBJ1-6, with D perhaps matching TRBD1 (5 bases). V was clipped by 3 bases and J by 5 bases, with 9 bases between them. There are 14 residues in the CDR3. Germline CDR1 reads SGDLS; CDR2 reads YYNGEE. CDR3 loop: CASSAGIHNSPLHF. The CDR3 DNA reads TGTGCCAGCAGCGCAGGGATCCATAATTCACCCCTCCACTTT.

A few counts support this clonotype. This sequence joins TRBV29-1 and TRBJ2-5, with 8 bases fitting TRBD2. The CDR3 is 15 amino acids. Germline assignment: CDR1 SQVTM and CDR2 ANQGSEA. Trimming cost V 1 base and J 5 bases; bases outside gene matches: 9. The CDR3 DNA is TGCAGCGTTGAAGGGAGACTAGCGAAACAGGAGACCCAGTACTTC. Protein product: CSVEGRLAKQETQYF.

Only a few counts were recorded for this clonotype. CDR3 nucleotides: TGCAGTGCAGGGGGACAGCCTAATCAGCCCCAGCATTTT. As protein: CSAGGQPNQPQHF. This chain joins TRBV20-1 and TRBJ1-5; 7 positions agree with TRBD1. This CDR3 region has 13 residues. Germline V CDR1 and CDR2: DFQATT, SNEGSKA (reference sequence). Trimming cost V 6 bases and J 4 bases; bases outside gene matches: 6.

The gene calls are TRBV20-1 and TRBJ2-1; 7 bases match TRBD2. With 6 bases clipped from V and 1 base from J, the junction kept 9 bases outside the gene matches. The CDR3 loop spans 15 amino acids. Germline V gene sequence: CDR1 DFQATT, CDR2 SNEGSKA (reference sequence). This CDR3 reads CSASTGGSSYNEQFF. CDR3 nucleotide sequence: TGCAGTGCCAGTACCGGCGGGAGTTCCTACAATGAGCAGTTCTTC.

This clonotype was recorded at least ten times. The chain is built from TRBV6-1 and TRBJ2-7; D tentatively reads TRBD1 or TRBD2 (5 bases each). The CDR3 length is 14 residues. The germline V and J ends were trimmed by 7 bases and 3 bases, with 16 bases remaining between them. Germline V gene lookup returns CDR1 MNHNS and CDR2 SASEGT. CDR3 sequence: CASKTGTLGYEQYF. As DNA, the CDR3 is TGTGCCAGCAAAACCGGGACCTTGGGCTACGAGCAGTACTTC.

This clonotype showed up just a few times. The rearrangement links TRBV7-6 to TRBJ1-5, with D possibly TRBD1 on 6 matching bases. The CDR3 has 15 residues. Germline CDR1 is SGHVS and CDR2 is FNYEAQ. The V gene lost 1 base and the J gene lost 6 bases, with 13 bases spanning the gap. The CDR3 bases are TGTGCCAGCAGCTTAGGTTCAGGGGCGGGTCAGCCCCAGCATTTT. It yields the protein CASSLGSGAGQPQHF.

This clonotype has at least ten counts. V and J are TRBV29-1 and TRBJ1-2; the D is unclear. Trimming took 4 bases from V and 8 from J, leaving 14 bases between them. CDR3 length equals 12 residues. From germline, CDR1 is SQVTM and CDR2 ANQGSEA. CDR3 sequence: CSVVDPRSGYTF. The CDR3 DNA follows: TGCAGCGTTGTTGACCCTCGATCGGGCTACACCTTC.

J is TRBJ2-5 and V is TRBV4-3; 14 nucleotides align to TRBD2. J lost 7 bases, V lost 0 bases, and 4 bases had no gene match. The CDR3 covers 16 residues. From germline, CDR1 is LGHNA and CDR2 YSLEER. Written as DNA, the CDR3 is TGCGCCAGCAGCCAAGATGGGGGGACTAGCGGGGGGACCCAGTACTTC. Protein product: CASSQDGGTSGGTQYF.

This clonotype was detected only a few times. V usage is TRBV7-2 and J usage is TRBJ2-4; 7 nucleotides match TRBD2. Germline CDR1 reads SGHTA; CDR2 reads FQGNSA. Trimming cost V 2 bases and J 9 bases; bases outside gene matches: 13. The CDR3 has 16 amino acids. The CDR3: CASSLSTVAGTGIQYF. The CDR3 nucleotides read TGTGCCAGCAGCTTATCTACGGTAGCGGGTACGGGCATTCAGTACTTC.

This clonotype has only a few counts. The CDR3 nucleotides read TGCGCCAGCAGCTCGAATATAGCAGATACGCAGTATTTT. Residues: CASSSNIADTQYF. The chain employs TRBV5-1 and TRBJ2-3; D is unresolved. Germline assignment: CDR1 SGHRS and CDR2 YFSETQ. Between the trimmed V and J ends, which lost 3 bases and 4 bases, there was a span of 9 bases. This CDR3 is built from 13 residues.

The rearrangement links TRBV28 to TRBJ2-1; 8 bases align to TRBD1. V lost 6 bases and J lost 3; bases outside the gene matches: 7. This CDR3 spans 15 amino acids. Germline lookup yields CDR1 MDHEN and CDR2 SYDVKM. CDR3 amino acids: CASRSGQGFYNEQFF. The CDR3 DNA follows: TGTGCCAGCAGGTCCGGACAGGGATTCTACAATGAGCAGTTCTTC.

This clonotype was seen ten or more times. The chain uses TRBV28 and TRBJ1-2, with D unclear. The length of the CDR3 is 13 residues. Trimming removed 7 bases from V and 4 bases from J, with 13 bases in between. Per germline, CDR1 MDHEN and CDR2 SYDVKM. The CDR3 is CASTLGKLYGYTF. The CDR3 DNA sequence: TGTGCCAGCACCCTCGGAAAACTCTATGGCTACACCTTC.